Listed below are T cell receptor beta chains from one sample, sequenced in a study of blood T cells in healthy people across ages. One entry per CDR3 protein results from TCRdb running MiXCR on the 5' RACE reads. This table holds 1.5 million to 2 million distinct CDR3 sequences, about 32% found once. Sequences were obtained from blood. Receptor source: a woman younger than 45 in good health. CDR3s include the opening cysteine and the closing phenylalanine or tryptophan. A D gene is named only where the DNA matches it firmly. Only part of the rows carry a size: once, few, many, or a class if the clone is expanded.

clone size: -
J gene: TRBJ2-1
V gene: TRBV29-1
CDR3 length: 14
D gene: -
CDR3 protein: CSVDGRGAYNEQFF
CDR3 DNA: TGCAGCGTTGACGGGCGCGGGGCTTACAATGAGCAGTTCTTC

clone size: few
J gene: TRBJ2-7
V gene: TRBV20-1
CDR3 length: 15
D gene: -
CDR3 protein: CGVGSGTPSSYGQYF
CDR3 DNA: TGCGGTGTTGGATCCGGGACCCCGAGCTCCTACGGGCAGTACTTC

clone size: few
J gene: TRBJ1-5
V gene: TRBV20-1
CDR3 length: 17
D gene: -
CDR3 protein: CSARGVSGGVSNQPQHF
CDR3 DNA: TGCAGTGCTAGAGGGGTTTCGGGGGGCGTGAGCAATCAGCCCCAGCATTTT

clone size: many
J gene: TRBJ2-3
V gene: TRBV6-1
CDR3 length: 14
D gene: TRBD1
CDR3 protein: CASNPWTGEDTQYF
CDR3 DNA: TGTGCCAGCAACCCCTGGACAGGGGAGGATACGCAGTATTTT

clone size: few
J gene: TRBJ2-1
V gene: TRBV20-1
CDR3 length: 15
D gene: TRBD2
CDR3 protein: CSALGLAGPYNEQFF
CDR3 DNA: TGCAGTGCCCTCGGACTAGCGGGCCCCTACAATGAGCAGTTCTTC

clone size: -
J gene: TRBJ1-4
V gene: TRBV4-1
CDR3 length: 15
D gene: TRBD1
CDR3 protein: CASSSRQGTNEKLFF
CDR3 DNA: TGCGCCAGCAGCTCCCGACAGGGAACTAATGAAAAACTGTTTTTT

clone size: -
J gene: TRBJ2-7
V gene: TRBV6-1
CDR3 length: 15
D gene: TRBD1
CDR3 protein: CASKFLGTGTYEQYF
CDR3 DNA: TGTGCCAGCAAGTTCTTGGGGACAGGGACCTACGAGCAGTACTTC

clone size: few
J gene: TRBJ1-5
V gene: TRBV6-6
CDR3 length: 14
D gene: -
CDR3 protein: CASTPSRLNQPQHF
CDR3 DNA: TGTGCCAGCACCCCGTCGCGGTTGAATCAGCCCCAGCATTTT

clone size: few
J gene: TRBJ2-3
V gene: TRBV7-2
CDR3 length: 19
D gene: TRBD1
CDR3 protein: CASSYKPHRTGGGVGTQYF
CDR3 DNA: TGTGCCAGCAGCTACAAACCCCACCGGACAGGGGGCGGGGTGGGTACGCAGTATTTT

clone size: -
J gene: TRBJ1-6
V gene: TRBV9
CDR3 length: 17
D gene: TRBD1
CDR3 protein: CASSGPGTGGKNSPLHF
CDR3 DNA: TGTGCCAGCAGCGGACCCGGGACAGGGGGCAAAAATTCACCCCTCCACTTT

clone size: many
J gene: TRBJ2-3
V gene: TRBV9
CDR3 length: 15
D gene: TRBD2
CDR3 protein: CASSVSGGYTDTQYF
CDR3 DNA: TGTGCCAGCAGCGTCAGCGGGGGATACACAGATACGCAGTATTTT

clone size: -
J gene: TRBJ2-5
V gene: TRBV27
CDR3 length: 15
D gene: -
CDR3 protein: CASSSSWSSQETQYF
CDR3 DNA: TGTGCCAGCAGTAGCTCTTGGTCCAGCCAAGAGACCCAGTACTTC

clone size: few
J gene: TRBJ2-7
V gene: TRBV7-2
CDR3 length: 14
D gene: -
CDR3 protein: CASSVDAGSYEQYF
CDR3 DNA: TGTGCCAGCAGCGTAGACGCAGGGAGCTACGAGCAGTACTTC

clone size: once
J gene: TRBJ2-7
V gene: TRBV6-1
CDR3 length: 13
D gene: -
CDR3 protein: CASSEIKGYEQYF
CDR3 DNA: TGTGCCAGCAGTGAAATCAAGGGCTACGAGCAGTACTTC

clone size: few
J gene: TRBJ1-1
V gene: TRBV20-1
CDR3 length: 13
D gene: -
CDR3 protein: CSARRRSAGRAFF
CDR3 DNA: TGCAGTGCTAGACGTAGATCTGCGGGTAGAGCTTTCTTT

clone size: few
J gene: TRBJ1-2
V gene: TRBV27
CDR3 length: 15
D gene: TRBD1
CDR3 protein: CASSFRDRGFRGYTF
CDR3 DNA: TGTGCCAGCAGCTTTAGGGACAGGGGATTCCGAGGCTACACCTTC

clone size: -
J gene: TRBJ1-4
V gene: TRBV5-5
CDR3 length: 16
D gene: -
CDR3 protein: CASSLKIRAGTEKLFF
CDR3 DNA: TGTGCCAGCAGCTTGAAGATTAGGGCAGGGACCGAAAAACTGTTTTTT

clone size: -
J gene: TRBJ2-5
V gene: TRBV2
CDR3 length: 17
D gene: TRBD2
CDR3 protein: CASSELASGGIGGTQYF
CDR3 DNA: TGTGCCAGCAGTGAACTGGCTAGCGGGGGGATTGGTGGGACCCAGTACTTC

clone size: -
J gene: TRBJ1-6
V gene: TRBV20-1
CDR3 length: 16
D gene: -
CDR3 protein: CSARDPQDSLNSPLHF
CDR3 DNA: TGCAGTGCTAGAGATCCCCAGGACAGCCTTAATTCACCCCTCCACTTT

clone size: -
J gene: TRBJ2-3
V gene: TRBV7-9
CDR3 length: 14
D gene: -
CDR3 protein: CASTPPGATDTQYF
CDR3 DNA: TGTGCCAGCACTCCACCGGGGGCCACAGATACGCAGTATTTT

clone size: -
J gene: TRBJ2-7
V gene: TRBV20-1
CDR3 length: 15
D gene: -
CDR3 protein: CSARDLGPLNYEQYF
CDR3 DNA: TGCAGTGCTAGAGATCTAGGGCCGCTAAACTACGAGCAGTACTTC

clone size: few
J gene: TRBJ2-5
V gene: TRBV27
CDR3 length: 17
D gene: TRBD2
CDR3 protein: CASSLYPTGTSQETQYF
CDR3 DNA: TGTGCCAGCAGTTTATACCCGACAGGGACTAGCCAGGAGACCCAGTACTTC

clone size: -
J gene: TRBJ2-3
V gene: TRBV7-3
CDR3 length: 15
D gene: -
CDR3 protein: CASSFVPTSTDTQYF
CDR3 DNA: TGTGCCAGCAGCTTTGTACCCACTAGCACAGATACGCAGTATTTT

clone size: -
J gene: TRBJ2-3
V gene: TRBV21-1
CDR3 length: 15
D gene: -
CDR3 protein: CASSTEQGNTDTQYF
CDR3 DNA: TGTGCCAGCAGCACCGAACAGGGAAACACAGATACGCAGTATTTT

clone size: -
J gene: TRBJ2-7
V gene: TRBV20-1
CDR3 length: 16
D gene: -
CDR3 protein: CSARDRRAGTANEQYF
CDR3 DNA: TGCAGTGCTAGAGATAGAAGGGCAGGGACGGCCAATGAGCAGTACTTC

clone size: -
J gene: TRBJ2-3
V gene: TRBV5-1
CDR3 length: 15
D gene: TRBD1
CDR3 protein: CASSAVGQATDTQYF
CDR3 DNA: TGCGCCAGCAGCGCGGTGGGACAGGCCACAGATACGCAGTATTTT

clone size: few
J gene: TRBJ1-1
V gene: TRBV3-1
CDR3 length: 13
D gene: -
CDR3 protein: CASSQGAGAEAFF
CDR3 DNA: TGTGCCAGCAGCCAAGGGGCTGGTGCTGAAGCTTTCTTT

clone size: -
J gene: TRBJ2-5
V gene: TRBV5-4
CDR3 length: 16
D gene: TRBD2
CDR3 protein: CASSLGLLAGKETQYF
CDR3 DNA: TGTGCCAGCAGCTTGGGGCTACTAGCGGGGAAAGAGACCCAGTACTTC

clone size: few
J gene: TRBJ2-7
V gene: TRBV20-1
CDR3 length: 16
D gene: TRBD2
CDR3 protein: CSATGLAGGSSYEQYF
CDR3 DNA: TGCAGTGCCACGGGACTAGCGGGGGGAAGCTCCTACGAGCAGTACTTC

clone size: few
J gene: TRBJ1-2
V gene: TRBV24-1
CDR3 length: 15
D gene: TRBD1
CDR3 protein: CATSDWDRSNYGYTF
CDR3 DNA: TGTGCCACCAGTGACTGGGACAGGTCTAACTATGGCTACACCTTC

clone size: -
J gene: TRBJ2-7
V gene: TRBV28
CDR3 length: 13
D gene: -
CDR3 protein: CASSRATVYEQYF
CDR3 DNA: TGTGCCAGCAGTAGGGCTACGGTCTACGAGCAGTACTTC

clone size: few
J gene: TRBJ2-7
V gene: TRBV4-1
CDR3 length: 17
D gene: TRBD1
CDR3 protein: CASSQEPHGTGGDEQYF
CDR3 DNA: TGCGCCAGCAGCCAAGAACCTCATGGGACAGGGGGCGACGAGCAGTACTTC

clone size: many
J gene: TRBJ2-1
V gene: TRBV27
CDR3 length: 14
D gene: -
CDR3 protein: CASSPGTADNEQFF
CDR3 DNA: TGTGCCAGCAGCCCCGGGACGGCCGACAATGAGCAGTTCTTC

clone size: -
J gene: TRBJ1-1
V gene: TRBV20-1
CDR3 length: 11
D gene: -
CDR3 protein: CSARDLREAFF
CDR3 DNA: TGCAGTGCTAGAGATCTAAGAGAAGCTTTCTTT

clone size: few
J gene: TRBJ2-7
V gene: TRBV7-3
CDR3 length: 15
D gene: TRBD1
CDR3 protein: CASSFGGTGNSEQYF
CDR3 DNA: TGTGCCAGCAGCTTCGGGGGGACAGGGAACTCCGAGCAGTACTTC

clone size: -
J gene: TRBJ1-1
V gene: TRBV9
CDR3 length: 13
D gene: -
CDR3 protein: CASSVVEDTEAFF
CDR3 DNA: TGTGCCAGTAGCGTAGTAGAGGACACTGAAGCTTTCTTT

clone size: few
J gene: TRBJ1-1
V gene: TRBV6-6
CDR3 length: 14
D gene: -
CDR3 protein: CASTNRAVNTEAFF
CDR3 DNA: TGTGCCAGCACCAATAGGGCGGTGAACACTGAAGCTTTCTTT